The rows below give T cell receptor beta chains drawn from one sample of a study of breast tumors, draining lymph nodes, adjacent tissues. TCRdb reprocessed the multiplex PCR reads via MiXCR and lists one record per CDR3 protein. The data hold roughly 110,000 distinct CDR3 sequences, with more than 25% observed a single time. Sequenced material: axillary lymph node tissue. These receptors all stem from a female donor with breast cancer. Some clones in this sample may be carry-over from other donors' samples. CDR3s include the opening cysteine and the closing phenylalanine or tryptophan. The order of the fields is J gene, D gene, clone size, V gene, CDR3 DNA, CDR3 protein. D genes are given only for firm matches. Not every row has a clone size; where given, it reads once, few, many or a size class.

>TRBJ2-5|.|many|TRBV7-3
TGTGCCAGCAGCTTAGGTATTGGGCTCCAACAAGAGACCCAGTACTTC
CASSLGIGLQQETQYF
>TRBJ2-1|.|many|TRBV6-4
TGTGCCAGCAGCTCCAGATTCCGCAGCTCTTACAATGAGCAGTTCTTC
CASSSRFRSSYNEQFF
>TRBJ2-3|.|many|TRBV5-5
TGTGCCAGCAGCCTAACTATAACCACAGATACGCAGTATTTT
CASSLTITTDTQYF
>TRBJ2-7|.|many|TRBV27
TGTGCCAGCTCCGCCAGGGCCCTCTCCTACGAGCAGTACTTC
CASSARALSYEQYF
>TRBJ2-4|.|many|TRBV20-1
TGCAGGAAACCACAGGGAAGGAACATTCAGTACTTC
CRKPQGRNIQYF
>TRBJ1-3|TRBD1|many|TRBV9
TGTGCCAGCAGCGACCACAGGGGAATGGCCGGAAACACCATATATTTT
CASSDHRGMAGNTIYF
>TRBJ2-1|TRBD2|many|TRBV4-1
TGCGCCAGCAGCCTCACCGGGACTAGCCTCTACAATGAGCAGTTCTTC
CASSLTGTSLYNEQFF
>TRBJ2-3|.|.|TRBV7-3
TGTGCCAGCAGCTTAGGTCGGGACACACACACAGATACGCAGTATTTT
CASSLGRDTHTDTQYF
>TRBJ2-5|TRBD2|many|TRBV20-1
TGCAGTGCTAGAGGAGCGGGGGAGGTCCAAGAGACCCAGTACTTC
CSARGAGEVQETQYF
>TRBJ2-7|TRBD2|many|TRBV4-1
TGCGCCAGCAGCCAAGAAAAGGGGGGATTGGGACTAGCGGGGGCCTACGAGCAGTACTTC
CASSQEKGGLGLAGAYEQYF
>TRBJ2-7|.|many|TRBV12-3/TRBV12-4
TGTGCCAGTTCCCCCCTAGAGAGCTCCTACGAGCAGTACTTC
CASSPLESSYEQYF
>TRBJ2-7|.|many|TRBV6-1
TGTGCCAGCAGTGAAGGTTTAGGAAGGTCGGGGGTCGAGCAGTACTTC
CASSEGLGRSGVEQYF
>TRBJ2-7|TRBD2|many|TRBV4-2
TGTGCCAGCAGCCAAGATACTAGCGGGGGCTACGAGCAGTACTTC
CASSQDTSGGYEQYF
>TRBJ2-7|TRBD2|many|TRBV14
TGTGCCAGCAGCCATGACCACCAAAGACTAGCGCGAACCTCCTACGAGCAGTACTTC
CASSHDHQRLARTSYEQYF
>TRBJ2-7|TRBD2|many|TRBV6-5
TGTGCCAGCGCCCGGGGGGCCTACGAGCAGTACTTC
CASARGAYEQYF
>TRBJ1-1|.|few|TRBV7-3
TGTGCCAGCAGCCCCACAGGTTGGACTGAAGCTTTCTTT
CASSPTGWTEAFF
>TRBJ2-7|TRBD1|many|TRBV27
TGTGCCAGCAGTTTCCTCCGGGACAGGGTCAACGAGCAGTACTTC
CASSFLRDRVNEQYF
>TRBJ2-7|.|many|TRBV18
TGTGCCAGCTCACCCGTTGAGGCCCACGAGCAGTACTTC
CASSPVEAHEQYF
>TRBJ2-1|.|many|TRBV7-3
TGTGCCAGCAGCTCTAACCTCGGGGGCCCCTACAATGAGCAGTTCTTC
CASSSNLGGPYNEQFF
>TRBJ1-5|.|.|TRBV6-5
TGTGCCAGGGCTCGCGGTTCTAGCACAGATACGCAGCATTTT
CARARGSSTDTQHF
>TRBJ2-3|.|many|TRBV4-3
TGCGCCAGCAGCCCCAAGCCTTATTTCACAGATACGCAGTATTTT
CASSPKPYFTDTQYF
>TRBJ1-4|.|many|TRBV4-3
TGCGCCAGCAGCCAAGTTTACGGTCTGAGGGGTGAAAAACTGTTTTTT
CASSQVYGLRGEKLFF
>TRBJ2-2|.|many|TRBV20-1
TGCAGTGCTAGAGAGGCCCTGACCTACACCGGGGAGCTGTTTTTT
CSAREALTYTGELFF
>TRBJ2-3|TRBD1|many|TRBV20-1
TGCAGTGCTGGGCAGGGGGATCTCACAGATACGCAGTATTTT
CSAGQGDLTDTQYF